This TCR beta chain emerged from a study of T cell responses to AZD1222 COVID-19 vaccine. TCRdb's table, derived via immunoSEQ multiplex PCR, lists solely in-frame clones and lacks some. The data contain 100,000 to 150,000 clones, about 90% of them singletons. Trimming stripped 5 bases from V and 6 bases from J, with 20 bases between. The CDR3 has 16 residues. Germline CDR1 is SGHTA and CDR2 is FQGTGA. Study-wide results and caveats: Females outnumbered males among donors, who were mostly white British; clonal diversity was possibly underestimated. A rise in Spike-specific TCR breadth and depth followed two AZD1222 doses. Unmutated variant regions are reportedly the target of nearly half of TCRs that are spike-specific. Dominant at 160-218 and 743-854, vaccine-associated CD4 TCRs also spanned spike.

Remarks on this clone: Its cognate antigen is unknown.

This chain connects TRBV7-3 to TRBJ2-1; possibly TRBD1 for D (7 bases). Material: peripheral blood, obtained on day 0 of AZD1222 vaccination. This sequence originates from an adult in good health. The CDR3: CASSPKGGGVINEQFF. CDR3 DNA sequence: TGTGCCAGCAGCCCTAAAGGAGGGGGCGTGATCAATGAGCAGTTCTTC.